A single TCR beta chain is shown here with its context. The antigen remains unidentified. Only in-frame clones appear in the TCRdb table, and some are missing; sequencing was by immunoSEQ multiplex PCR. The sample carries about 160,000 clones, approximately 80% recorded once. The data derive from a study of cytotoxic CD8 clonotypes in ibrutinib-treated CLL. Study-wide background: Some 25 partial and 2 complete responses; at median approximately 70 months, 14 remitted, some twelve progressed. The authors obtained response samples at a median of about eleven months of treatment, range 6 to 36. Findings and caveats of the study: Sustained-remission and progressing patients had unequal sampling times.

J lost 0 bases, V lost 7 bases, and 9 bases had no gene match. This CDR3 region has 15 residues. Germline CDR1 reads MNHEY; CDR2 reads SVGAGI. The TCR comes from a human donor with chronic lymphocytic leukemia. The chain is built from TRBV6-5 and TRBJ2-7, with 7 bases identical to TRBD1. This sample comprised PBMCs, obtained after 12 months of ibrutinib treatment. CDR3 sequence reads: CASIVRGQHSYEQYF. CDR3 DNA: TGTGCCAGCATTGTCAGGGGACAGCACTCCTACGAGCAGTACTTC.